Listed below are T cell receptor beta chains from one sample, sequenced in a study of OX40 agonist ivuxolimab in advanced cancers. Sequencing used immunoSEQ multiplex PCR; TCRdb keeps in-frame clones, though not all of them. The top ten hold about 9.4% of the sample, which has roughly 30,000 clones, 92% seen once. The source was CD4+ or CD8+ T cells sorted from blood, collected in a trial of the OX40 agonist ivuxolimab. The receptor set was obtained from an adult with an advanced solid tumor such as melanoma, head and neck, liver or kidney cancer. The CDR3 runs from the conserved cysteine through the conserved F or W. Fields, in order: clone size, V gene, J gene, CDR3 protein. Size tells how often a clone was seen (once, few, many) or the class of an expanded clone, and some rows leave it out.

.	TRBV7-2	TRBJ2-3	CASSFFTGAGTDTQYF
once	TRBV7-2	TRBJ2-1	CASSPMGASGYNEQFF
.	TRBV4-1	TRBJ2-5	CASSQAGTPQETQYF
.	TRBV7-3	TRBJ2-7	CASSSITGGSYEQYF
.	TRBV5-5	TRBJ1-2	CASSSTVEGIYGYTF
.	TRBV18	TRBJ2-1	CASSPSTGAYNEQFF
.	TRBV13	TRBJ1-6	CASSSEWEPLHF
.	TRBV6-5	TRBJ1-1	CASSYEALYTEAFF
.	TRBV2	TRBJ1-1	CASSEGVGSAKEAFF
.	TRBV7-9	TRBJ2-7	CASSFLSSGYEQYF
.	TRBV5-1	TRBJ2-3	CASSLEAGVGDTQYF
.	TRBV6-5	TRBJ2-2	CASSSGTRAGELFF
.	TRBV5-4	TRBJ2-7	CASSFGGSSYEQYF
.	TRBV19	TRBJ2-7	CASSISQGGEQYF
.	TRBV7-6	TRBJ2-3	CASQQDSTDTQYF
.	TRBV2	TRBJ2-2	CASRGQGTGELFF
once	TRBV4-1	TRBJ2-1	CASSQANNEQFF
.	TRBV19	TRBJ1-5	CASSPEFGSNQPQHF
.	TRBV7-9	TRBJ2-5	CASSGQGIETQYF
.	TRBV7-7	TRBJ2-3	CASSLGNSRTDTQYF